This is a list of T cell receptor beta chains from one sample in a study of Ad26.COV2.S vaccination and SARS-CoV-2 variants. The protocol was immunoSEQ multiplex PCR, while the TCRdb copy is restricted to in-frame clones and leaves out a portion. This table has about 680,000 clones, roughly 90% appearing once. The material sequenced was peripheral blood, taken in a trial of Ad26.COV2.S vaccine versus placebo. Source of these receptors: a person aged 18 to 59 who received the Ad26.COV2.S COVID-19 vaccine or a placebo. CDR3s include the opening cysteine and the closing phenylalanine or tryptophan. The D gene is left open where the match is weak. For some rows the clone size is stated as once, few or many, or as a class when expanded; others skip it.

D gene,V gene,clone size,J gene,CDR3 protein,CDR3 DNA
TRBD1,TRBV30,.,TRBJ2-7,CAWSFRTGGGYEQYF,TGTGCCTGGAGTTTCAGGACAGGGGGAGGGTACGAGCAGTACTTC
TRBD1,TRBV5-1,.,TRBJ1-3,CASSPMTGGNSGNTIYF,TGCGCCAGCAGCCCGATGACAGGGGGCAATTCTGGAAACACCATATATTTT
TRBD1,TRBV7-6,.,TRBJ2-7,CASSLATRTGGYEQYF,TGTGCCAGCAGCTTAGCAACAAGGACAGGGGGCTACGAGCAGTACTTC
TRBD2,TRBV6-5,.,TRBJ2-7,CASRPGGSSYEQYF,TGTGCCAGCAGGCCCGGGGGGTCGTCCTACGAGCAGTACTTC
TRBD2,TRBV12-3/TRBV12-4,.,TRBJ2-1,CASSFGGGTEQFF,TGTGCCAGCAGTTTCGGCGGGGGGACCGAGCAGTTCTTC
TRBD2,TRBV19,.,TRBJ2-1,CASSIVASGRRYNEQFF,TGTGCCAGTAGTATTGTCGCTAGCGGGAGGAGGTACAATGAGCAGTTCTTC
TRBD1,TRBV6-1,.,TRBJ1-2,CASSETGQGYGYTF,TGTGCCAGCAGTGAGACGGGACAGGGTTACGGCTACACCTTC
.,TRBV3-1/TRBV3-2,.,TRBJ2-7,CASSQVDTYYEQYF,TGTGCCAGCAGCCAAGTAGACACTTACTACGAGCAGTACTTC
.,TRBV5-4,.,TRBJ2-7,CASSLNWAPTMEYF,TGTGCCAGCAGCTTGAACTGGGCCCCAACGATGGAGTACTTC
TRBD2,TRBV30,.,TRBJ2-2,CAWRRLAATGELFF,TGTGCCTGGAGGAGGCTAGCGGCGACCGGGGAGCTGTTTTTT
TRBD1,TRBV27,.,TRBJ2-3,CASRRTGADTQYF,TGTGCCAGCAGAAGAACAGGGGCAGATACGCAGTATTTT
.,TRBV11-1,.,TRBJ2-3,CASSAQGLGTDTQYF,TGTGCCAGCAGCGCACAGGGATTGGGCACAGATACGCAGTATTTT
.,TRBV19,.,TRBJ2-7,CASNRGTQSYEQYF,TGTGCCAGCAACCGCGGAACTCAATCCTACGAGCAGTACTTC
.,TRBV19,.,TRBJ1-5,CASSNTGDNQPQHF,TGTGCCAGTAGTAACACAGGCGACAATCAGCCCCAGCATTTT
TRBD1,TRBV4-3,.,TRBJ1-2,CASSQTLGQSYGYTF,TGCGCCAGCAGCCAAACCTTGGGACAGTCCTATGGCTACACCTTC
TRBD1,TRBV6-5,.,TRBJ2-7,CASSFGTANEQYF,TGTGCCAGCAGTTTCGGGACAGCAAACGAGCAGTACTTC
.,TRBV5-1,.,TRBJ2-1,CASSLKLPTPSSYNEQFF,TGCGCCAGCAGCTTGAAACTACCTACTCCAAGCTCCTACAATGAGCAGTTCTTC
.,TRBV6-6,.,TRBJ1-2,CASSYVAARGYTF,TGTGCCAGCAGTTACGTCGCAGCTCGTGGCTACACCTTC
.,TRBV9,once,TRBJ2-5,CASSVGRQETQYF,TGTGCCAGCAGCGTAGGCAGGCAAGAGACCCAGTACTTC
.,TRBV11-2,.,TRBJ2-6,CASSLLGATGANVLTF,TGTGCCAGCAGCTTACTGGGGGCGACTGGGGCCAACGTCCTGACTTTC
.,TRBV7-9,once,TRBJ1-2,CASSSAFRDTPTF,TGTGCCAGCAGCTCCGCCTTTAGGGACACCCCCACCTTC
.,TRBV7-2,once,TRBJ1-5,CASSLKGRGGSNQPQHF,TGTGCCAGCAGCTTAAAGGGTAGGGGTGGTAGCAATCAGCCCCAGCATTTT
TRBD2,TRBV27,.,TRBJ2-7,CASSLGTSAGYEQYF,TGTGCCAGCAGTTTAGGGACTAGCGCTGGCTACGAGCAGTACTTC
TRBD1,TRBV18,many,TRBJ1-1,CASSPQGQRTEAFF,TGTGCCAGCTCACCGCAGGGACAGAGGACTGAAGCTTTCTTT
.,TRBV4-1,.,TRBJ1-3,CASRGEEGRASGNTIYF,TGCGCCAGCAGAGGCGAGGAGGGACGAGCGTCTGGAAACACCATATATTTT
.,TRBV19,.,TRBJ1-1,CASSGPSGRNTEAFF,TGTGCCAGCTCCGGGCCCTCAGGAAGGAACACTGAAGCTTTCTTT
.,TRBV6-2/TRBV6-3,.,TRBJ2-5,CASSSLRVAAETQYF,TGTGCCAGCAGTTCCCTCAGGGTAGCGGCTGAGACCCAGTACTTC